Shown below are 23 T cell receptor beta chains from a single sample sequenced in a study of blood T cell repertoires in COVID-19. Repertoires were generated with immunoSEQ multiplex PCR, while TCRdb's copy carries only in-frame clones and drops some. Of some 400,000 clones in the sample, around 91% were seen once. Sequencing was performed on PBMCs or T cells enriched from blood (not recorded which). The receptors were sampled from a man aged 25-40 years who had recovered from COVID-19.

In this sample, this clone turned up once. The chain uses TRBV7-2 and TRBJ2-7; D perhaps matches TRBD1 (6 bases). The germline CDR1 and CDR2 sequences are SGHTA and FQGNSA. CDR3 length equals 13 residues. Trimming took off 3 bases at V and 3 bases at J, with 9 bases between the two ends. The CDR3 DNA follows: TGTGCCAGCAGCTTTTCACAGGGCTACGAGCAGTACTTC. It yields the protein CASSFSQGYEQYF. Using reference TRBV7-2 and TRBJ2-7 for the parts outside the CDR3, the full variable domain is GAGVSQSPSNKVTEKGKDVELRCDPISGHTALYWYRQSLGQGLEFLIYFQGNSAPDKSGLPSDRFSAERTGGSVSTLTIQRTQQEDSAVYLCASSFSQGYEQYFGPGTRLTVT.

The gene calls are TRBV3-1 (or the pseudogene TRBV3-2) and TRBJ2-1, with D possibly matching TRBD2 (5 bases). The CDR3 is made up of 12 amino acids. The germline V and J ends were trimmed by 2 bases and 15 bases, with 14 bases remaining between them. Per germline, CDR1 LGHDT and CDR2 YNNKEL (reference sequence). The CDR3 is CASSQRGQGLFF. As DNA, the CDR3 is TGTGCCAGCAGCCAACGGGGTCAAGGTCTGTTCTTC.

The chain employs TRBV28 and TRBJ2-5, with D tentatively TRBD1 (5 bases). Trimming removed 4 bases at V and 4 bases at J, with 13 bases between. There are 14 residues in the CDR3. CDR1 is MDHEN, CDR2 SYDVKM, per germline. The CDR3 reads CASSSHGRAETQYF. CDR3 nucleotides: TGTGCCAGCAGTTCCCACGGCAGGGCAGAGACCCAGTACTTC.

CDR3 amino acids: CASHLINSGTGRGEKLFF. The CDR3 nucleotides are TGTGCCAGCCATCTTATAAATTCCGGGACAGGCCGGGGGGAAAAACTGTTTTTT. The V and J genes are TRBV6-4 and TRBJ1-4; 8 nucleotides line up with TRBD1. The ends lost 8 bases at V and 8 bases at J; junction bases unmatched: 22. This CDR3 region has 18 residues. CDR1 and CDR2 (germline): MRHNA, SNTAGT.

The CDR3 here is CASSVTVADTDTQYF. The CDR3, as DNA: TGTGCCAGCAGCGTCACGGTAGCGGACACAGATACGCAGTATTTT. The V and J genes are TRBV9 and TRBJ2-3, with a weak D call TRBD2 (6 bases). The CDR3 totals 15 residues. Trimming pared 2 bases from V and 2 bases from J, leaving 12 bases between. Germline lookup yields CDR1 SGDLS and CDR2 YYNGEE.

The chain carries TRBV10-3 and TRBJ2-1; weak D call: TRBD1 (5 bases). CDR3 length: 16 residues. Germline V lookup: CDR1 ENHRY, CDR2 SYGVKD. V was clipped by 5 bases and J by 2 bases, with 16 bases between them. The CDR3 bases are TGTGCCATCAGTCAAGGCAGGGTTGGCACCTACAATGAGCAGTTCTTC. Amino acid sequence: CAISQGRVGTYNEQFF.

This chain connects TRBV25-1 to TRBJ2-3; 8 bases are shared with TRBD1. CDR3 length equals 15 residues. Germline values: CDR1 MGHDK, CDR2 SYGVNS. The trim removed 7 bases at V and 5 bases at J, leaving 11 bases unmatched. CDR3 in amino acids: CASIPGGAYQDTQYF. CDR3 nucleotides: TGTGCCAGCATCCCAGGGGGCGCTTATCAAGATACGCAGTATTTT.

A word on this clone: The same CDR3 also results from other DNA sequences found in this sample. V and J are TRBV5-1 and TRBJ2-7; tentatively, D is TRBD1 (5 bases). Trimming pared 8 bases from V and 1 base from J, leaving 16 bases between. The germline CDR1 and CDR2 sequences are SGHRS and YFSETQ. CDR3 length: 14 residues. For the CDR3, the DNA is TGCGCCAGTTCACCCGGGCAGGGATCCTACGAGCAGTACTTC. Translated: CASSPGQGSYEQYF.

The CDR3 here is CATSRAKAGGPGTQYF. CDR3 DNA sequence: TGTGCCACCAGCAGGGCAAAAGCGGGAGGGCCCGGGACCCAGTACTTC. This chain links TRBV15 with TRBJ2-5; 10 nucleotides agree with TRBD2. CDR1 is LNHNV, CDR2 YYDKDF, per germline (reference sequence). The CDR3 extends over 16 amino acids. The V and J ends lost 3 bases and 7 bases, in that order; junction bases with no gene match: 11.

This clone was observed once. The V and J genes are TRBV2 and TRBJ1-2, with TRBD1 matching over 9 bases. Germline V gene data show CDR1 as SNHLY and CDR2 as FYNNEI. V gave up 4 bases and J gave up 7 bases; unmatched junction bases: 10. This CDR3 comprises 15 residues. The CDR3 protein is CASSVTWTGVGGYTF. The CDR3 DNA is TGTGCCAGCAGTGTCACCTGGACAGGGGTTGGTGGCTACACCTTC.

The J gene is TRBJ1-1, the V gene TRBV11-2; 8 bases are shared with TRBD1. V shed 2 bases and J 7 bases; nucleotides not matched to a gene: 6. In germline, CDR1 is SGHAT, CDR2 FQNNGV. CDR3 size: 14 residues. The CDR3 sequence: CASSLYRGGDEAFF. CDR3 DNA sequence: TGTGCCAGCAGCTTATACAGGGGGGGTGATGAAGCTTTCTTT.

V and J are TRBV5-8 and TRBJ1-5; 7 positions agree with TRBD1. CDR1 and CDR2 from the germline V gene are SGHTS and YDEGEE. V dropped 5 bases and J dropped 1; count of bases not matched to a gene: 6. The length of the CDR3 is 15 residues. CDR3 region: CASSLTGSSNQPQHF. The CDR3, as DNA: TGTGCCAGCAGTTTGACAGGGTCGAGCAATCAGCCCCAGCATTTT.

The CDR3 coding sequence is TGTGCCAGCAGCCCGACTAGCGGGACGAACAATGAGCAGTTCTTC. It codes for CASSPTSGTNNEQFF. The V call is TRBV28, the J call TRBJ2-1; TRBD2 matches 11 bases. V shed 6 bases, J shed 5 bases, and the junction held 6 bases outside the gene matches. The CDR3 sequence is 15 residues long. Per germline, CDR1 MDHEN and CDR2 SYDVKM.

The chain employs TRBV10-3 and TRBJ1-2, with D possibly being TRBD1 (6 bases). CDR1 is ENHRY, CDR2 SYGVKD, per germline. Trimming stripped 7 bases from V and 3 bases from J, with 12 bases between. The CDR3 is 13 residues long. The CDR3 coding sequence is TGTGCCATCATGTGGGGGCCGGACTATGGCTACACCTTC. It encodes CAIMWGPDYGYTF.

The CDR3 loop reads CASSYDRDRLDEQYF. The CDR3, as DNA: TGTGCCAGCAGTTACGACAGGGACCGCCTTGACGAGCAGTACTTC. The chain combines TRBV3-1 (or the pseudogene TRBV3-2) with TRBJ2-7; 7 positions agree with TRBD1. This CDR3 spans 15 amino acids. The germline CDR1 and CDR2 sequences are LGHDT and YNNKEL (reference sequence). J lost 5 bases, V lost 6 bases, and 13 bases had no gene match.

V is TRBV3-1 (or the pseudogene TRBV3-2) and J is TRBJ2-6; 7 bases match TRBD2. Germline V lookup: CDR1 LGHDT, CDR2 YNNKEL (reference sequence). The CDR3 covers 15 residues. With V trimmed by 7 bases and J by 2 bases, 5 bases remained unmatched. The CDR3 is CASTRRGAGANVLTF. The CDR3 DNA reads TGTGCCAGCACCCGACGGGGGGCTGGGGCCAACGTCCTGACTTTC.

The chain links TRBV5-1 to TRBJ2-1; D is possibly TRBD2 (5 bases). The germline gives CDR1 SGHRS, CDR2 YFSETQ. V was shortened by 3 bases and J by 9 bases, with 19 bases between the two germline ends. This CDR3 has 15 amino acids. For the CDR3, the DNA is TGCGCCAGCAGCTGGAGGACTTTAGCTGGCGGTGAGCAGTTCTTC. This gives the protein CASSWRTLAGGEQFF.

Written as DNA, the CDR3 is TGTGCTCAGGGTTCAAGTCCAGATACGCAGTATTTT. Its protein product is CAQGSSPDTQYF. This chain joins TRBV2 and TRBJ2-3, with D possibly TRBD1 on 5 matching bases. This CDR3 is 12 amino acids long. Germline CDR1 SNHLY, CDR2 FYNNEI.

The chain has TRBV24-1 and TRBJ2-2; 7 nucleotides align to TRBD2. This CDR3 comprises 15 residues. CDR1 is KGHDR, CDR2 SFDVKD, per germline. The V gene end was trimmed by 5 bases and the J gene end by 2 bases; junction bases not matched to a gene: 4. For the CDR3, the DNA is TGTGCCACCAGTGGAGGCGGGGGTAACACCGGGGAGCTGTTTTTT. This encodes CATSGGGGNTGELFF.

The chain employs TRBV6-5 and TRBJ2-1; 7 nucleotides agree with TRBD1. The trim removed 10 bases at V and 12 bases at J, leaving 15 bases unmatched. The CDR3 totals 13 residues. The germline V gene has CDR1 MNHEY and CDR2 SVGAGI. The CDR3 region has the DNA TGTGCCACCAATAGGGACAGTGCGTTATGGCAGTTCTTC. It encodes CATNRDSALWQFF.

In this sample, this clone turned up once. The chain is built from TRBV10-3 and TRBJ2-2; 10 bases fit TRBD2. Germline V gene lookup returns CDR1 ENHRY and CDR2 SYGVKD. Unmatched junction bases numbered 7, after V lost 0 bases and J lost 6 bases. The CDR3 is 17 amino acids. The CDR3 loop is CAISESVAGGPPGELFF. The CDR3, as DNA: TGTGCCATCAGTGAGTCGGTAGCGGGAGGCCCCCCCGGGGAGCTGTTTTTT.

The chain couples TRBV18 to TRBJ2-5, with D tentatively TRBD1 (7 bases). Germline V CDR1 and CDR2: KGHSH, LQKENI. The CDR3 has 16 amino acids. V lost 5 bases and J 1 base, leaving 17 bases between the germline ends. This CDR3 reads CASSATGLGGQETQYF. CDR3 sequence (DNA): TGTGCCAGCTCAGCGACAGGGCTGGGGGGCCAAGAGACCCAGTACTTC.

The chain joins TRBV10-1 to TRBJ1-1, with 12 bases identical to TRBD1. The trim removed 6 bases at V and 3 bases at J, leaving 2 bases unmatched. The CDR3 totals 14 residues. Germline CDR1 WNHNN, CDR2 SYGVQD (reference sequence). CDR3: CASRRDRGHTEAFF. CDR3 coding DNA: TGCGCCAGCAGGCGGGACAGGGGGCACACTGAAGCTTTCTTT.